Included here is one TCR beta chain sequence, with context. Its antigen is unidentified. TCRdb ran MiXCR on the reads and lists one entry per CDR3 protein. The sample includes fewer than 300,000 distinct CDR3 sequences, roughly a quarter of them seen just once. The sample comes from a study of T cell repertoires in cytomegalovirus infection. Study as a whole: Signatures in public TCR beta sequences pointed to both CMV infection and matching HLA type.

Trimming pared 3 bases from V and 4 bases from J, leaving 12 bases between. The germline V gene has CDR1 SQVTM and CDR2 ANQGSEA. The CDR3 runs 13 residues. Study-wide results and caveats: Clonotype analysis showed dominance of the ex vivo response by HLA-C-restricted CMV-specific TCR beta clonotypes. The study identified carriers of CMV plus the relevant HLA from cumulative public TCR beta family frequency.

The chain links TRBV29-1 to TRBJ1-2; tentative D call: TRBD1 (5 bases). The sample comprised PBMCs. This clonotype originated in a human donor in good health (CMV status not recorded). Some clones in this sample may be carry-over from other donors' samples. Written as DNA, the CDR3 is TGCAGCGTTGACTTGGGCAGGGCCTATGGCTACACCTTC. As protein: CSVDLGRAYGYTF. Complete variable domain (other parts from reference TRBV29-1 and TRBJ1-2): SAVISQKPSRDICQRGTSLTIQCQVDSQVTMMFWYRQQPGQSLTLIATANQGSEATYESGFVIDKFPISRPNLTFSTLTVSNMSPEDSSIYLCSVDLGRAYGYTFGSGTRLTVV.